The rows below give T cell receptor beta chains drawn from one sample of a study of Tregs in tolerant kidney transplant recipients. The repertoire was sequenced with immunoSEQ multiplex PCR; TCRdb's copy has only in-frame clones and lacks some. The table includes around 85,000 clones, approximately 89% detected once. The sequences come from Tregs from blood, collected before the transplant. The receptors stem from a human donor who received a combined kidney and bone marrow transplant. Both conserved end residues are trimmed from each CDR3. Each record gives: V gene, J gene, CDR3 protein.

>TRBV20-1|TRBJ1-2
SAAGFYGYT
>TRBV6-5|TRBJ2-7
ASSFQGTAYSYEQY
>TRBV15|TRBJ1-3
ATSRDYRSGNTIY
>TRBV15|TRBJ2-7
ATSKGQNTNYEQY
>TRBV28|TRBJ1-6
ASSLWQGYNSPLH
>TRBV10-2|TRBJ2-7
ASSLGTSGSSSYEQY
>TRBV19|TRBJ1-3
ASLRIGGSGNTIY
>TRBV27|TRBJ2-1
ASSFSAEHINEQF
>TRBV30|TRBJ2-3
AWSVGGDGRQY
>TRBV18|TRBJ1-5
ASSQTGDSNQPQH
>TRBV6-5|TRBJ2-7
ASSSPGTRGTEQY
>TRBV28|TRBJ2-7
ASNRLYGSEQY
>TRBV27|TRBJ2-5
ASSLGSSFQETQY
>TRBV18|TRBJ1-1
ASSMTGANTEAF
>TRBV28|TRBJ2-7
ASSRDTYEQY